The clone carrying this T cell receptor (beta chain) was observed once. This record comes from a study of CD8+CD57+ T cells in acquired aplastic anemia. Study information: Isolated CD4+ and CD8+ cells, once sorted, yielded DNA averaging around 3.1 ug.

V was pared by 11 bases and J by 2 bases, with 16 bases between. Germline V CDR1 and CDR2: SEHNR, FQNEAQ (reference sequence). CDR3 length equals 13 residues. All sequencing subjects had displayed CD8+CD57+ cell expansion on flow cytometry. Patients had received no therapy at the time of blood sampling. For CDR3 and TCR beta VDJ profiling, genomic DNA was the template used. TCRdb re-called the reads with MiXCR, one entry per CDR3 protein. The sample lists about 160,000 distinct CDR3 sequences, 47% occurring once. The chain carries TRBV7-9 and TRBJ2-7; D may be TRBD2 (6 bases). The TCR originated in a human donor with aplastic anemia. What was sequenced was sorted CD4+, CD8+, or CD8+CD57+ T cells (not recorded which) from PBMCs. The CDR3 loop reads CAYGGPSTYEQYF. The CDR3 bases are TGTGCCTACGGAGGGCCATCGACCTACGAGCAGTACTTC. Drawing the rest from reference TRBV7-9 and TRBJ2-7, the complete variable domain is DTGVSQNPRHKITKRGQNVTFRCDPISEHNRLYWYRQTLGQGPEFLTYFQNEAQLEKSRLLSDRFSAERPKGSFSTLEIQRTEQGDSAMYLCAYGGPSTYEQYFGPGTRLTVT.